The 6 T cell receptor beta chains below come from one sample, sequenced in a study of T cells after yellow fever vaccination. TCRdb recomputed calls from the 5' RACE reads with MiXCR, one row per CDR3 protein. Among roughly 180,000 distinct CDR3 sequences listed, roughly 6.2% were seen once. Sequenced here: CD4+ T cells sorted from PBMCs, sampled on the day of the first yellow fever vaccination. All receptors derive from a man younger than 35 who received the YFV17D yellow fever vaccine.

In this sample, this clonotype turned up many times. V gene TRBV5-1 combines with J gene TRBJ2-7; D is possibly TRBD2 (6 bases). Germline values: CDR1 SGHRS, CDR2 YFSETQ. Trimming pared 4 bases from V and 4 bases from J, leaving 15 bases between. The CDR3 consists of 14 residues. The CDR3 region has the DNA TGCGCCAGCAGCGTTATGGGGGGAGAGTACGAGCAGTACTTC. Encoded protein: CASSVMGGEYEQYF.

This clonotype was seen only a few times. The V gene is TRBV7-2, the J gene TRBJ1-6; 9 bases are a match to TRBD1. This CDR3 is 14 amino acids long. Germline CDR1 is SGHTA and CDR2 is FQGNSA. V dropped 3 bases and J dropped 9; count of bases not matched to a gene: 3. The CDR3 DNA follows: TGTGCCAGCAGCTTCGGGACAGGGCTTTCACCCCTCCACTTT. Its protein is CASSFGTGLSPLHF. Together with reference TRBV7-2 and TRBJ1-6, the CDR3 gives the full variable domain: GAGVSQSPSNKVTEKGKDVELRCDPISGHTALYWYRQSLGQGLEFLIYFQGNSAPDKSGLPSDRFSAERTGGSVSTLTIQRTQQEDSAVYLCASSFGTGLSPLHFGNGTRLTVT.

This clonotype was found many times. V gene TRBV7-2 combines with J gene TRBJ2-7; D is unclear. The CDR3 length is 15 residues. Per the germline V gene, CDR1 is SGHTA and CDR2 is FQGNSA. Trimming left V 1 base short and J 3 bases short, with 13 bases between. CDR3 region: CASSLDSQEFYEQYF. The CDR3 bases are TGTGCCAGCAGCTTAGATTCCCAGGAATTCTACGAGCAGTACTTC.

The V call is TRBV4-2, the J call TRBJ2-1; D may be TRBD2 (5 bases). CDR1 and CDR2 (germline): LGHNA, YNFKEQ. With 1 base removed from V and 3 bases from J, the gap between germline ends came to 16 bases. This CDR3 has 17 residues. CDR3 in DNA: TGTGCCAGCAGCCAAGTATCCCGGGGTCAAGGCTACAATGAGCAGTTCTTC. As protein: CASSQVSRGQGYNEQFF.

The V and J genes are TRBV27 and TRBJ2-6; 9 bases are a match to TRBD1. CDR3 size: 16 residues. V trimming: 6 bases; J trimming: 2 bases; junction bases outside the gene matches: 5. In germline, CDR1 is MNHEY, CDR2 SMNVEV (reference sequence). CDR3 in amino acids: CASSRDRAPGANVLTF. For the CDR3, the DNA is TGTGCCAGCAGCCGGGACAGGGCCCCTGGGGCCAACGTCCTGACTTTC.

This clonotype was seen ten or more times. This sequence joins TRBV7-9 and TRBJ1-4; TRBD1 matches at 7 bases. The CDR3 sequence is 16 residues long. The V gene's germline CDR1 is SEHNR and CDR2 FQNEAQ (reference sequence). Germline trimming cut 5 bases from V and 8 bases from J; bases unmatched to any gene: 14. CDR3 DNA: TGTGCCAGCAGCGCGGGCGACAGGGCGAAAAGGGAAAAACTGTTTTTT. Residues: CASSAGDRAKREKLFF.